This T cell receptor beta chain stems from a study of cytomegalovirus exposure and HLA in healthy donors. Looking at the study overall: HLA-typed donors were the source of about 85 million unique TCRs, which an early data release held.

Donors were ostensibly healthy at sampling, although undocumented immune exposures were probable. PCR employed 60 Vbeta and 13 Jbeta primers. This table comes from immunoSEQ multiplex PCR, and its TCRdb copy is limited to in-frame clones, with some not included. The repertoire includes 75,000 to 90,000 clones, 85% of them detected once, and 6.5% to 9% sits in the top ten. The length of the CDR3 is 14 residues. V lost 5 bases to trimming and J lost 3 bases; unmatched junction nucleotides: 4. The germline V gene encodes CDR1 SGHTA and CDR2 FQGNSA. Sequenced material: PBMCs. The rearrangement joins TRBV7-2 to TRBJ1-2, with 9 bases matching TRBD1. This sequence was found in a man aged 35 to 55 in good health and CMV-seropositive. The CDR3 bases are TGTGCCAGCAGCACCCGGACAGGGGACTATGGCTACACCTTC. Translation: CASSTRTGDYGYTF. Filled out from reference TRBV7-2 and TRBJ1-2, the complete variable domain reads GAGVSQSPSNKVTEKGKDVELRCDPISGHTALYWYRQSLGQGLEFLIYFQGNSAPDKSGLPSDRFSAERTGGSVSTLTIQRTQQEDSAVYLCASSTRTGDYGYTFGSGTRLTVV.